What follows are 9 T cell receptor beta chains derived from one specimen sequenced in a study of blood T cell repertoires in COVID-19. Some clones are missing from TCRdb's copy, which holds only in-frame ones; the method was immunoSEQ multiplex PCR. This sample yields hundreds of thousands of clones, of which 86% are seen a single time; about 2.1% belongs to the top ten. Sequencing used PBMCs or T cells enriched from blood (not recorded which). All receptors derive from a woman in her forties or fifties who had recovered from COVID-19.

The chain employs TRBV20-1 and TRBJ1-1; 12 bases fit TRBD1. CDR3 length: 17 amino acids. J lost 3 bases, V lost 3 bases, and 11 bases had no gene match. Germline CDR1 is DFQATT and CDR2 is SNEGSKA (reference sequence). The CDR3 DNA reads as TGCAGTGCTAGTGCTATGGGACAGGGGGCTACAGACACTGAAGCTTTCTTT. Its translation: CSASAMGQGATDTEAFF.

The V and J genes are TRBV19 and TRBJ2-2; 11 bases match TRBD2. This CDR3 is built from 18 residues. Germline values: CDR1 LNHDA, CDR2 SQIVND (reference sequence). The V gene end was trimmed by 4 bases and the J gene end by 0 bases; junction bases not matched to a gene: 7. Written as DNA, the CDR3 is TGTGCCAGTAGTAGGGCCCTACTAGCGGGGGCGAACACCGGGGAGCTGTTTTTT. This encodes CASSRALLAGANTGELFF.

This clone was counted between two and nine times. This chain links TRBV25-1 with TRBJ2-6, with D possibly matching TRBD1 (5 bases). This CDR3 is 16 amino acids long. V lost 4 bases, J lost 2 bases, and 12 bases lay in between. Germline CDR1 and CDR2: MGHDK and SYGVNS. CDR3 DNA sequence: TGTGCCAGCAGTGCCCGAAGGGGTACTGGGGCCAACGTCCTGACTTTC. Translation gives CASSARRGTGANVLTF.

The chain couples TRBV13 to TRBJ2-3, with 7 bases fitting TRBD1. With V trimmed by 6 bases and J by 6 bases, 12 bases remained unmatched. The CDR3 covers 15 residues. The germline V gene has CDR1 PRHDT and CDR2 FYEKMQ (reference sequence). This CDR3 reads CASRPITGVEDTQYF. As DNA, the CDR3 is TGTGCCAGCAGGCCAATCACAGGGGTGGAGGATACGCAGTATTTT.

The chain recombines TRBV9 with TRBJ1-1, with D possibly TRBD1 on 6 matching bases. Germline loops: CDR1 SGDLS, CDR2 YYNGEE. The CDR3 sequence is 13 residues long. V was pared by 4 bases and J by 4 bases, with 11 bases between. Here the CDR3 reads CASSPDRFTEAFF. CDR3 bases: TGTGCCAGCAGCCCCGACAGGTTCACTGAAGCTTTCTTT.

The V and J genes are TRBV7-9 and TRBJ1-6; 7 bases agree with TRBD1. The V and J ends lost 2 bases and 7 bases, in that order; junction bases with no gene match: 5. Germline CDR1 is SEHNR and CDR2 is FQNEAQ (reference sequence). CDR3 length: 15 residues. CDR3 residues: CASSLSYRGNSPLHF. The CDR3 DNA reads TGTGCCAGCAGCTTATCCTACAGGGGAAATTCACCCCTCCACTTT. The full variable domain, its missing parts supplied by reference TRBV7-9 and TRBJ1-6, is DTGVSQNPRHKITKRGQNVTFRCDPISEHNRLYWYRQTLGQGPEFLTYFQNEAQLEKSRLLSDRFSAERPKGSFSTLEIQRTEQGDSAMYLCASSLSYRGNSPLHFGNGTRLTVT.

The table lists this clone with a count of one. This chain uses TRBV19 with TRBJ2-1, with 9 positions matching TRBD1. Germline CDR1 reads LNHDA; CDR2 reads SQIVND (reference sequence). V shed 4 bases, J shed 6 bases, and the junction held 1 base outside the gene matches. The CDR3 loop spans 13 amino acids. The CDR3 DNA reads as TGTGCCAGTAGTAAGACAGGGGGCAATGAGCAGTTCTTC. This encodes CASSKTGGNEQFF.

The chain recombines TRBV14 with TRBJ1-1, with 12 bases aligning to TRBD1. J lost 10 bases, V lost 5 bases, and 14 bases had no gene match. From germline, CDR1 is SGHDN and CDR2 FVKESK. The CDR3 is made up of 16 amino acids. CDR3 sequence: CASSKRDRGPPGGAFF. The CDR3 DNA follows: TGTGCCAGCAGCAAACGGGACAGGGGGCCTCCCGGAGGAGCTTTCTTT.

This chain connects TRBV7-3 to TRBJ2-2, with 9 bases matching TRBD1. The CDR3 has 15 residues. The germline CDR1 and CDR2 sequences are SGHTA and FQGTGA. The V and J ends lost 3 bases and 5 bases, in that order; junction bases with no gene match: 4. The CDR3 sequence: CASSFPGQGTGELFF. DNA of the CDR3: TGTGCCAGCAGCTTCCCGGGACAGGGTACCGGGGAGCTGTTTTTT.